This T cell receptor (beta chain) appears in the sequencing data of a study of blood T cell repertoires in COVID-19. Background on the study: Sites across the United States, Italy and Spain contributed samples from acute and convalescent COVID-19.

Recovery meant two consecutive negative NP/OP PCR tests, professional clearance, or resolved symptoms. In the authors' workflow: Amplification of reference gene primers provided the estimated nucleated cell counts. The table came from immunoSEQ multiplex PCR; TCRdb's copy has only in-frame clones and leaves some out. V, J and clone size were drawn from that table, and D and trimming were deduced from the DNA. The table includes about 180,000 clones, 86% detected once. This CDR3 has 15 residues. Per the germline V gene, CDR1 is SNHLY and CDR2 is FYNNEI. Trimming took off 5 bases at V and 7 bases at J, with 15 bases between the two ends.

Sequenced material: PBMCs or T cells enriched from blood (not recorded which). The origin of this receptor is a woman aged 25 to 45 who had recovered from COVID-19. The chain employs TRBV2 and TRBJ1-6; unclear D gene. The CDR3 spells CASSRENRRNSPLHF. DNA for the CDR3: TGTGCCAGCAGTAGAGAGAACAGAAGAAATTCACCCCTCCACTTT.